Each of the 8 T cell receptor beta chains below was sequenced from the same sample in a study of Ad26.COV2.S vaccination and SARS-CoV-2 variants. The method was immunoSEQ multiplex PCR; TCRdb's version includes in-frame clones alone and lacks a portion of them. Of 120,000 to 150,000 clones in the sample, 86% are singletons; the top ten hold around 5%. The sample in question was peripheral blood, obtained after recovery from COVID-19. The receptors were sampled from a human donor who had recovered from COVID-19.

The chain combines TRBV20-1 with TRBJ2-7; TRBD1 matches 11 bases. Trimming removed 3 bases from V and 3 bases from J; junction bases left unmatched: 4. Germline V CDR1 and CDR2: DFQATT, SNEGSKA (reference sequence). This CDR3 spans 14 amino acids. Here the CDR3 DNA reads TGCAGTGCTAGTACCGGGACAGGGGGCTACGAGCAGTACTTC. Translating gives CSASTGTGGYEQYF.

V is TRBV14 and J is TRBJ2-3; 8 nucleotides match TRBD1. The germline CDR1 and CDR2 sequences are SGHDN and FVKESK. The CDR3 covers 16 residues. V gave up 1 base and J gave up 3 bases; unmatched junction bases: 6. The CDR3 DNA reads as TGTGCCAGCAGCCAAGGACAGGGGAGGTTGACAGATACGCAGTATTTT. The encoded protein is CASSQGQGRLTDTQYF.

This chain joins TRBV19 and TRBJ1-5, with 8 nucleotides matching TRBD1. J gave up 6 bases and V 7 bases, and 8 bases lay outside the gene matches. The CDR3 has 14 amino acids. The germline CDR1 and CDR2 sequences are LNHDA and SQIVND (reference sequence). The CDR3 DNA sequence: TGTGCCAGTAAGCCGACAGGGGCTACTCAGCCCCAGCATTTT. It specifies CASKPTGATQPQHF.

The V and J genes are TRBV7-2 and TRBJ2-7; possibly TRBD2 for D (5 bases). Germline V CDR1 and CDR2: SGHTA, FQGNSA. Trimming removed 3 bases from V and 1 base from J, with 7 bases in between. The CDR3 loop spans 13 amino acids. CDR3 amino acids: CASSFRGSYEQYF. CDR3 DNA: TGTGCCAGCAGCTTTAGAGGGTCCTACGAGCAGTACTTC. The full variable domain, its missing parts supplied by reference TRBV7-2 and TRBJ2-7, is GAGVSQSPSNKVTEKGKDVELRCDPISGHTALYWYRQSLGQGLEFLIYFQGNSAPDKSGLPSDRFSAERTGGSVSTLTIQRTQQEDSAVYLCASSFRGSYEQYFGPGTRLTVT.

The CDR3 DNA is TGTGCCAGCAGCTTAAGAGGGGGGACAGTTACCTCACCCCTCCACTTT. Protein sequence: CASSLRGGTVTSPLHF. The chain is built from TRBV7-2 and TRBJ1-6, with 7 nucleotides matching TRBD1. The ends lost 2 bases at V and 10 bases at J; junction bases unmatched: 11. There are 16 residues in the CDR3. Looked up from germline, CDR1 is SGHTA and CDR2 is FQGNSA.

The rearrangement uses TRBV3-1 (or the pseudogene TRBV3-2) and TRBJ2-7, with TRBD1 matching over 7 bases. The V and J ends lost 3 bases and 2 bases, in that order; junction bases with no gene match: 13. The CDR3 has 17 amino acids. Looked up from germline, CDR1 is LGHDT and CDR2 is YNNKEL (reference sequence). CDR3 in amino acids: CASSHEIPGQSAYEQYF. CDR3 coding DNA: TGTGCCAGCAGCCATGAAATTCCGGGACAGTCAGCCTACGAGCAGTACTTC.

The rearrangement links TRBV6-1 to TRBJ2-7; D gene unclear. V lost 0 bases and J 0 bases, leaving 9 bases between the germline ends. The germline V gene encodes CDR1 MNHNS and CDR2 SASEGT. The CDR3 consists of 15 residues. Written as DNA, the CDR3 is TGTGCCAGCAGTGAAGCCCCCACCGGCTCCTACGAGCAGTACTTC. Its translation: CASSEAPTGSYEQYF.

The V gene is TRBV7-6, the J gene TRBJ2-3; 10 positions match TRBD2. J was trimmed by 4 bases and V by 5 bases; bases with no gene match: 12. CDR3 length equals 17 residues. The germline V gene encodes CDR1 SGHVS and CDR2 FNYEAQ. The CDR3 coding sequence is TGTGCCAGCAGCCCGATGGTGTCGAGCGGGGGGGCAGATACGCAGTATTTT. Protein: CASSPMVSSGGADTQYF.